A selection of T cell receptor beta chains follows, all from one sample in a study of blood T cell repertoires in COVID-19. TCRdb's table, derived via immunoSEQ multiplex PCR, lists solely in-frame clones and lacks some. The sample holds about 160,000 clones; under 95% are singletons and the top ten take approximately 2.2%. Sequenced material: peripheral blood. These receptor sequences come from a man between 18 and 35 years old with acute or convalescent COVID-19. Each CDR3 is given with its conserved first and last residue. Each record gives: D gene, V gene, J gene, clone size, CDR3 DNA, CDR3 protein. The D gene is left open where the match is weak. Clone size is stated in some rows and not others, as once, few, many or a class when expanded.

TRBD2,TRBV2,TRBJ2-5,-,TGTGCCAGCAGTGGGCGAAGCGGGGGAGGCCGGTACCAAGAGACCCAGTACTTC,CASSGRSGGGRYQETQYF
-,TRBV9,TRBJ1-2,once,TGTGCCAGCAGCGTAGGGGGCAATGGCTACACCTTC,CASSVGGNGYTF
-,TRBV10-2,TRBJ1-1,-,TGCGCCAGCAGTGAGTCGGTTAGCGGAATTGAAGCTTTCTTT,CASSESVSGIEAFF
TRBD1,TRBV11-2,TRBJ2-7,once,TGTGCCAGCAGCCTCGGGACAGGGAGCGAGCAGTACTTC,CASSLGTGSEQYF
TRBD2,TRBV7-7,TRBJ2-7,-,TGTGCCAGCAGCCTACAAGCGGGGGAAGGGGAGCAGTACTTC,CASSLQAGEGEQYF
TRBD1,TRBV27,TRBJ1-2,-,TGTGCCAGCAGTTTCTTGGGACAGGGCAACTATGGCTACACCTTC,CASSFLGQGNYGYTF
TRBD1,TRBV30,TRBJ2-7,-,TGTGCCTGGAGCGGCCTCGGGACAGGGATTGGCGAGCAGTACTTC,CAWSGLGTGIGEQYF
-,TRBV6-6,TRBJ1-5,-,TGTGCCAGCAGTTACCAGGACACCCGAAATCAGCCCCAGCATTTT,CASSYQDTRNQPQHF
-,TRBV6-1,TRBJ2-7,-,TGTGCCAGCAGTGAACCCCATGGCCGGGGCTACGAGCAGTACTTC,CASSEPHGRGYEQYF
-,TRBV5-1,TRBJ1-1,once,TGCGCCAGCAGCCCCGGGACTCTCCTGTTGAACACTGAAGCTTTCTTT,CASSPGTLLLNTEAFF
-,TRBV5-8,TRBJ1-4,-,TGTGCCAGCAGCTTGGCGGGTGCCTATAATGAAAAACTGTTTTTT,CASSLAGAYNEKLFF
-,TRBV7-9,TRBJ1-2,-,TGTGCCAGCAGCTTACATTTAGTTTATGCAGGGCCGGGCTATGGCTACACCTTC,CASSLHLVYAGPGYGYTF
-,TRBV24-1,TRBJ2-7,-,TGTGCCACCAGTGATGGCAGGTTTCAGTACTTC,CATSDGRFQYF
-,TRBV5-1,TRBJ1-6,-,TGCGCCAGCAGTTTCGAGGGGGGGGCGCGTTCACCCCTCCACTTT,CASSFEGGARSPLHF
TRBD2,TRBV7-9,TRBJ2-1,few,TGTGCCAGCAGCCGACTAGCGGAATCCTACAATGAGCAGTTCTTC,CASSRLAESYNEQFF
-,TRBV27,TRBJ1-2,-,TGTGCCAGCAGTTTTGGAAGTTTGAACAGGCTCACCTCGTCGGAATCTAACTATGGCTACACCTTC,CASSFGSLNRLTSSESNYGYTF
TRBD2,TRBV9,TRBJ2-3,-,TGTGCCAGCAGCGGAGGACTAGCGGGGTTCACAGATACGCAGTATTTT,CASSGGLAGFTDTQYF
-,TRBV5-1,TRBJ1-6,-,TGCGCCAGCAGCTCGACGGACAATAATTCACCCCTCCACTTT,CASSSTDNNSPLHF
TRBD1,TRBV18,TRBJ1-4,-,TGTGCCAGCTCATTCCACCAGGGGGCGTATGGTGAAAAACTGTTTTTT,CASSFHQGAYGEKLFF
-,TRBV3-1/TRBV3-2,TRBJ2-3,-,TGTGCCAGCAGCCAATTCGCAGGATACACAGATACGCAGTATTTT,CASSQFAGYTDTQYF
-,TRBV6-5,TRBJ1-2,-,TGTGCCAGCAGTTACGGCGGGGGGCCCGACTATGGCTACACCTTC,CASSYGGGPDYGYTF
-,TRBV29-1,TRBJ2-1,-,TGCAGCGTTGAACTTCCAGAGACACCTTACAATGAGCAGTTCTTC,CSVELPETPYNEQFF
-,TRBV4-1,TRBJ2-2,-,TGCGCCAGCAGCGGTGTAGCGAACACCGGGGAGCTGTTTTTT,CASSGVANTGELFF
TRBD1,TRBV5-5,TRBJ2-7,-,TGTGCCAGCAGCTTGTCAGGGGGTCTGGGGGAGCAGTACTTC,CASSLSGGLGEQYF
TRBD1,TRBV11-2,TRBJ1-1,-,TGTGCCAGCAGCTTCGGACAGGGGGCAGTCACTGAAGCTTTCTTT,CASSFGQGAVTEAFF
-,TRBV7-9,TRBJ1-2,-,TGTGCCAGCAGCTTAGTGGGCAGGCCGCCCGGCTTC,CASSLVGRPPGF
-,TRBV3-1/TRBV3-2,TRBJ1-1,-,TGTGCCAGCAGCCACGGGAACACTGAAGCTTTCTTT,CASSHGNTEAFF
TRBD1,TRBV2,TRBJ1-3,-,TGTGCCAGCAGTGTGGGACAGGGGGGAAAATGGTCTGGAAACACCATATATTTT,CASSVGQGGKWSGNTIYF
TRBD1,TRBV5-1,TRBJ2-1,-,TGCGCCAGCAGCCCCCAAGGACAGGGGTGGAACAATGAGCAGTTCTTC,CASSPQGQGWNNEQFF
-,TRBV19,TRBJ1-1,-,TGTGCCAGTAGTCGGCAGGGAAGCACTGAAGCTTTCTTT,CASSRQGSTEAFF
TRBD1,TRBV29-1,TRBJ2-7,-,TGCAGCGTTCGGACAGGGGGCGGGCAGTACTTC,CSVRTGGGQYF
TRBD2,TRBV10-2,TRBJ2-7,-,TGCGCCAGCAGTTGGGGCCTAGCGGGAGGGAACTCCTACGAGCAGTACTTC,CASSWGLAGGNSYEQYF
-,TRBV2,TRBJ2-7,-,TGTGCCAGCAGTGGCGTGGACTTAGACTACGAGCAGTACTTC,CASSGVDLDYEQYF
-,TRBV29-1,TRBJ1-1,-,TGCAGCGTGGTCCAGGAGAACACTGAAGCTTTCTTT,CSVVQENTEAFF
-,TRBV6-5,TRBJ1-1,-,TGTGCCAGCAGTAGGCCGGGTTTTATCAGAGCTTTCTTT,CASSRPGFIRAFF
-,TRBV10-3,TRBJ1-3,-,TGTGCCATCAGTGATCGGGGGACTGGAAACACCATATATTTT,CAISDRGTGNTIYF
TRBD1,TRBV3-1/TRBV3-2,TRBJ1-4,-,TGTGCCAGCAGCCTAAACAGGGGAGGCAATGAAAAACTGTTTTTT,CASSLNRGGNEKLFF
TRBD1,TRBV2,TRBJ2-1,-,TGTGCCAGCAGTGAATCAGGGACAGGTCGGTACAATGAGCAGTTCTTC,CASSESGTGRYNEQFF
TRBD2,TRBV5-1,TRBJ2-7,-,TGCGCCAGCAGCTTGTTCCCAGAGACGTTAGCGGGAGGGCCCCACGAGCAGTACTTC,CASSLFPETLAGGPHEQYF
TRBD1,TRBV5-1,TRBJ1-2,few,TGCGCCAGCAGCGTTACCGGGACAGGGGATGGCTACACCTTC,CASSVTGTGDGYTF
TRBD2,TRBV3-1/TRBV3-2,TRBJ2-7,-,TGTGCCAGCAGCCAAGATGCTAGCGGGTCTTACGAGCAGTACTTC,CASSQDASGSYEQYF